This T cell receptor (beta chain) originates from a study of radiation and T cells in renal cell carcinoma. Study-level findings and limits: Without pretreatment biopsies, baseline tumor clonotype presence was undetermined. In blood, top tumor clones expanded by 2 weeks, shrinking by 4.

Germline lookup yields CDR1 MNHEY and CDR2 SMNVEV (reference sequence). The CDR3 contains 16 residues. V lost 1 base and J lost 7, with 14 bases in between. The repertoire was sequenced with immunoSEQ multiplex PCR; TCRdb's copy has only in-frame clones and lacks some. Here the sample spans about 150,000 clones, 88% being singletons. Specified time point: baseline pretreatment blood. Treatment denoted: 15 Gy SBRT to primary tumor, nephrectomy 4 weeks later. After SBRT, blood was collected at 2 and 4 weeks, plus baseline. In this sample, this clone turned up once. Its antigen is currently unknown. Sequencing used blood, obtained from a patient whose treatment included radiotherapy and nephrectomy. This sequence originates from a woman aged 70-85 years with renal cell carcinoma. The V and J genes are TRBV27 and TRBJ1-6; D ambiguous. This CDR3 reads CASSLLSGLQNSPLHF. The CDR3 DNA follows: TGTGCCAGCAGTTTATTGTCAGGTCTTCAAAATTCACCCCTCCACTTT.